A selection of T cell receptor beta chains follows, all from one sample in a study of regulatory T cells in long-lasting Graves disease. One entry per CDR3 protein, called by TCRdb with MiXCR from the multiplex PCR reads. The table includes 400,000 to 450,000 distinct CDR3 sequences, 23% detected once. This specimen was peripheral blood mononuclear cells (PBMCs), taken when the disease was refractory, from a patient treated with antithyroid drugs. The receptors shown here come from a female donor with Graves disease. Each CDR3 is given with its conserved first and last residue. The order of the fields is clone size, J gene, V gene, D gene, CDR3 DNA, CDR3 protein. The D gene is left open where the match is weak. Clone size appears in some rows only: once, few, many, or a class for an expanded clone.

clone size: few
J gene: TRBJ2-7
V gene: TRBV10-3
D gene: NA
CDR3 DNA: TGTGCCATCAGTGAGGACGGTGGGCGCGAGCAGTACTTC
CDR3 protein: CAISEDGGREQYF

clone size: NA
J gene: TRBJ1-2
V gene: TRBV6-1
D gene: NA
CDR3 DNA: TGTGCCAGCACGGTGGCCAGTACCAATGGCTACACCTTC
CDR3 protein: CASTVASTNGYTF

clone size: few
J gene: TRBJ2-5
V gene: TRBV7-6
D gene: TRBD2
CDR3 DNA: TGTGCCAGCAGCAAGGGACTAGCGGACCAAGAGACCCAGTACTTC
CDR3 protein: CASSKGLADQETQYF

clone size: NA
J gene: TRBJ1-4
V gene: TRBV5-5
D gene: NA
CDR3 DNA: TGTGCCAGCAGCTTGGGGGACGGGGCGGAAAAACTGTTTTTT
CDR3 protein: CASSLGDGAEKLFF

clone size: NA
J gene: TRBJ2-7
V gene: TRBV7-2
D gene: NA
CDR3 DNA: TGTGCCAGCAGCTTAGGAGGGAGAAATAACGAGCAGTACTTC
CDR3 protein: CASSLGGRNNEQYF

clone size: few
J gene: TRBJ2-2
V gene: TRBV5-5
D gene: NA
CDR3 DNA: TGTGCCAGCAGATTGAGGGGGAGCGGGGAGCTGTTTTTT
CDR3 protein: CASRLRGSGELFF

clone size: few
J gene: TRBJ2-7
V gene: TRBV6-1
D gene: NA
CDR3 DNA: TGTGCCAGCAGTACCCCTAACAGAGCCTACGAGCAGTACTTC
CDR3 protein: CASSTPNRAYEQYF

clone size: many
J gene: TRBJ1-1
V gene: TRBV5-1
D gene: NA
CDR3 DNA: TGTGCCAGCAGCTTAGGCGCCGGAGGAAACACTGAAGCTTTCTTT
CDR3 protein: CASSLGAGGNTEAFF

clone size: NA
J gene: TRBJ1-1
V gene: TRBV5-1
D gene: NA
CDR3 DNA: TGCGCCAGCAGCCCCGAGACAGGAATCACTGAAGCTTTCTTT
CDR3 protein: CASSPETGITEAFF

clone size: NA
J gene: TRBJ1-1
V gene: TRBV5-1
D gene: NA
CDR3 DNA: TGCGCCAGCAGCTTTTTACCGGGGCTGAACACTGAAGCTTTCTTT
CDR3 protein: CASSFLPGLNTEAFF

clone size: many
J gene: TRBJ2-5
V gene: TRBV7-3
D gene: NA
CDR3 DNA: TGTGCCAGCAGCTTATTTCCTGGGGAGACCCAGTACTTC
CDR3 protein: CASSLFPGETQYF

clone size: many
J gene: TRBJ2-2
V gene: TRBV2
D gene: NA
CDR3 DNA: TGTGCCAGCAGGGACGGGGAGCTGTTTTTT
CDR3 protein: CASRDGELFF

clone size: NA
J gene: TRBJ2-3
V gene: TRBV7-2
D gene: TRBD2
CDR3 DNA: TGTGCCAGCAGCTTATTTAGCGGGGATACGCAGTATTTT
CDR3 protein: CASSLFSGDTQYF

clone size: many
J gene: TRBJ1-1
V gene: TRBV2
D gene: NA
CDR3 DNA: TGTGCCAGCAGCACACAGGGTTGGACTGAAGCTTTCTTT
CDR3 protein: CASSTQGWTEAFF

clone size: many
J gene: TRBJ1-1
V gene: TRBV2
D gene: NA
CDR3 DNA: TGTGCCAGCTCAGTCCTGCGAGAGAGGTCTGAAGCTTTCTTT
CDR3 protein: CASSVLRERSEAFF

clone size: many
J gene: TRBJ2-7
V gene: TRBV20-1
D gene: NA
CDR3 DNA: TGCAGTGCTAGCCAGGGGGCTAGCGGGCTCGACGAGCAGTACTTC
CDR3 protein: CSASQGASGLDEQYF

clone size: few
J gene: TRBJ1-1
V gene: TRBV19
D gene: NA
CDR3 DNA: TGTGCCAGTAGAACAAACAGGGAGGGCACTGAAGCTTTCTTT
CDR3 protein: CASRTNREGTEAFF

clone size: many
J gene: TRBJ2-7
V gene: TRBV20-1
D gene: TRBD2
CDR3 DNA: TGCAGAGTGACCCACCGGACTAGCGGGATAGGCGAGCAGTACTTC
CDR3 protein: CRVTHRTSGIGEQYF

clone size: NA
J gene: TRBJ2-7
V gene: TRBV5-1
D gene: TRBD2
CDR3 DNA: TGCGCCAGCAGCGAACGGACTAGCGGGATCGAGTACTTC
CDR3 protein: CASSERTSGIEYF

clone size: many
J gene: TRBJ2-5
V gene: TRBV11-2
D gene: NA
CDR3 DNA: TGTGCCAGCTCCCGGACACTACAAGAGACCCAGTACTTC
CDR3 protein: CASSRTLQETQYF

clone size: NA
J gene: TRBJ2-2
V gene: TRBV30
D gene: NA
CDR3 DNA: TGTGCCTGGAGTGTACAGGGACCCGGGGAGCTGTTTTTT
CDR3 protein: CAWSVQGPGELFF

clone size: NA
J gene: TRBJ2-2
V gene: TRBV29-1
D gene: TRBD2
CDR3 DNA: TGCAGCACTGGAGCGGGAGTCACCGGGGAGCTGTTTTTT
CDR3 protein: CSTGAGVTGELFF

clone size: many
J gene: TRBJ1-2
V gene: TRBV12-3/TRBV12-4
D gene: NA
CDR3 DNA: TGTGCCAGCAGTTTCGACAGGCAAGCTAACTATGGCTACACCTTC
CDR3 protein: CASSFDRQANYGYTF

clone size: few
J gene: TRBJ1-1
V gene: TRBV7-9
D gene: NA
CDR3 DNA: TGTGCCAGCAGCTTAGGCAGTTCCTATGAAGCTTTCTTT
CDR3 protein: CASSLGSSYEAFF

clone size: few
J gene: TRBJ2-5
V gene: TRBV24-1
D gene: NA
CDR3 DNA: TGTGCCACCGCAGACTGGTTCGGGGAGACCCAGTACTTC
CDR3 protein: CATADWFGETQYF

clone size: many
J gene: TRBJ1-1
V gene: TRBV15
D gene: NA
CDR3 DNA: TGTGCCACCAGCAGGGGACAAAAGAACACTGAAGCTTTCTTT
CDR3 protein: CATSRGQKNTEAFF

clone size: NA
J gene: TRBJ2-5
V gene: TRBV5-1
D gene: TRBD1
CDR3 DNA: TGCGCCAGCAGCGAACCGGGACAGAAAGAGACCCAGTACTTC
CDR3 protein: CASSEPGQKETQYF

clone size: many
J gene: TRBJ1-3
V gene: TRBV28
D gene: NA
CDR3 DNA: TGTGCCAGCAGTTCGACCCACAGGGTTGGAAACACCATATATTTT
CDR3 protein: CASSSTHRVGNTIYF

clone size: NA
J gene: TRBJ1-5
V gene: TRBV7-2
D gene: NA
CDR3 DNA: TGTGCCAGCAGCGGCGACACTCCTCAGCCCCAGCATTTT
CDR3 protein: CASSGDTPQPQHF